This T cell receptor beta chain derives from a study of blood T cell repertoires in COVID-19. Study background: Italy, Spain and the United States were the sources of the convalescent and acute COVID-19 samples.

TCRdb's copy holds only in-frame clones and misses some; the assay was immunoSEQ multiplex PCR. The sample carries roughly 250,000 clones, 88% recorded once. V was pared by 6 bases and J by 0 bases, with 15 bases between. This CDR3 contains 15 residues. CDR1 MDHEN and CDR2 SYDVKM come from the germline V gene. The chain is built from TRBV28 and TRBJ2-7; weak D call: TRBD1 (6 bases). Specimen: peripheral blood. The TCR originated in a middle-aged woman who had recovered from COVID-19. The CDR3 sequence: CASRGYRVFSYEQYF. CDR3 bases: TGTGCCAGCAGGGGATACAGGGTATTCTCCTACGAGCAGTACTTC.